The 22 T cell receptor beta chains given below trace back to one sample, sequenced in a study of PD-L1 blockade in urothelial cancer. TCRdb keeps only in-frame clones here, not all; method: immunoSEQ multiplex PCR. Among over 40,000 clones listed, roughly 82% were seen once. The sequences come from PBMCs, collected around atezolizumab (anti-PD-L1) treatment. The source is a man between 65 and 85 years old with urothelial cancer.

This chain links TRBV2 with TRBJ2-6; no firm D call. The V and J ends lost 7 bases and 4 bases respectively, with 17 bases between them. Germline V CDR1 and CDR2: SNHLY, FYNNEI. The CDR3 consists of 16 residues. The CDR3 coding sequence is TGTGCCAGCAAGCCGAGCTCCGTTGTGGGGGCCAACGTCCTGACTTTC. This translates into CASKPSSVVGANVLTF.

Only a few counts were recorded for this clone. This chain joins TRBV18 and TRBJ1-1, with 8 bases identical to TRBD1. Germline V CDR1 and CDR2: KGHSH, LQKENI. The CDR3 has 14 residues. With 3 bases clipped from V and 4 bases from J, the junction kept 4 bases outside the gene matches. In nucleotides, the CDR3 is TGTGCCAGCTCACCTCCGGACAGGGCCACTGAAGCTTTCTTT. Its translation: CASSPPDRATEAFF.

The chain has TRBV14 and TRBJ1-2; 7 nucleotides line up with TRBD1. Germline lookup yields CDR1 SGHDN and CDR2 FVKESK. V was pared by 5 bases and J by 5 bases, with 17 bases of the junction left unmatched. The CDR3 is made up of 17 amino acids. Written as DNA, the CDR3 is TGTGCCAGCAGCGATATTCTTTCCGGGGACAGACTTTATGGCTACACCTTC. Its protein is CASSDILSGDRLYGYTF.

V and J are TRBV19 and TRBJ1-1, with D possibly TRBD1 on 6 matching bases. Trimming pared 3 bases from V and 5 bases from J, leaving 13 bases between. Germline lookup yields CDR1 LNHDA and CDR2 SQIVND (reference sequence). The length of the CDR3 is 14 residues. CDR3 sequence: CASSINREGTEAFF. CDR3 sequence (DNA): TGTGCCAGTAGTATCAACAGGGAAGGAACTGAAGCTTTCTTT.

The genes are TRBV5-1 and TRBJ2-7; TRBD2 aligns across 13 bases. From germline, CDR1 is SGHRS and CDR2 YFSETQ. V lost 4 bases, J lost 0 bases, and 4 bases stayed unmatched. This CDR3 spans 16 amino acids. The CDR3 sequence is CASSAGTSGTSYEQYF. CDR3 bases: TGCGCCAGCAGCGCTGGGACTAGCGGGACCTCCTACGAGCAGTACTTC. Full variable domain (missing parts from reference TRBV5-1 and TRBJ2-7): KAGVTQTPRYLIKTRGQQVTLSCSPISGHRSVSWYQQTPGQGLQFLFEYFSETQRNKGNFPGRFSGRQFSNSRSEMNVSTLELGDSALYLCASSAGTSGTSYEQYFGPGTRLTVT.

This clone was picked up a small number of times. The chain uses TRBV7-2 and TRBJ1-2; 8 bases are a match to TRBD1. This CDR3 has 14 residues. Per the germline V gene, CDR1 is SGHTA and CDR2 is FQGNSA. V dropped 5 bases and J dropped 5; count of bases not matched to a gene: 7. In DNA form, the CDR3 reads TGTGCCAGCAGCCACCCCCGGACAGGGTATGGCTACACCTTC. Translated, it gives CASSHPRTGYGYTF.

In this sample, this clone turned up a few times. J is TRBJ2-7 and V is TRBV13; 9 bases are shared with TRBD2. The J segment lost 2 bases and the V segment lost 5 bases, leaving 13 bases of the junction unmatched. The CDR3 sequence is 17 residues long. Germline V gene sequence: CDR1 PRHDT, CDR2 FYEKMQ (reference sequence). In DNA form, the CDR3 reads TGTGCCAGCAGCCCAACCCCTGGACTAGCGCTCGCCTACGAGCAGTACTTC. As protein: CASSPTPGLALAYEQYF.

The V and J genes are TRBV11-3 and TRBJ2-1; TRBD1 matches 7 bases. V lost 5 bases, J lost 9 bases, and 13 bases stayed unmatched. From germline, CDR1 is SGHNT and CDR2 YENEEA. The CDR3 totals 15 residues. For the CDR3, the DNA is TGTGCCAGCAGCGCGGGCCCCACAGGGGTCTTTGAGCAGTTCTTC. It specifies CASSAGPTGVFEQFF.

The CDR3 reads CASSLRGPRTGELFF. The CDR3 nucleotides read TGTGCCAGCAGCCTCAGGGGTCCGAGGACCGGGGAGCTGTTTTTT. This chain links TRBV28 with TRBJ2-2; weak D call: TRBD1 (6 bases). CDR1 and CDR2 from the germline V gene are MDHEN and SYDVKM. Trimming shortened V by 6 bases and J by 5 bases, and 16 bases separated the two germline ends. This CDR3 is 15 amino acids long.

V and J are TRBV9 and TRBJ2-2; TRBD2 aligns across 8 bases. The CDR3 is 16 amino acids. The J segment lost 5 bases and the V segment lost 3 bases, leaving 9 bases of the junction unmatched. Germline-derived CDR1 and CDR2 are SGDLS and YYNGEE. The CDR3 region has the DNA TGTGCCAGCAGCGCAATAGCGGGGCGGGAGACCGGGGAGCTGTTTTTT. This encodes CASSAIAGRETGELFF.

The chain uses TRBV9 and TRBJ2-1, with 8 bases aligning to TRBD2. The V and J ends lost 3 bases and 3 bases, in that order; junction bases with no gene match: 8. The length of the CDR3 is 16 residues. Germline V lookup: CDR1 SGDLS, CDR2 YYNGEE. Written as DNA, the CDR3 is TGTGCCAGCAGCGCATCAGCGGGAGAGCTCTACAATGAGCAGTTCTTC. Its translation: CASSASAGELYNEQFF.

This clone was seen a handful of times. The genes are TRBV2 and TRBJ2-7, with 9 bases identical to TRBD1. V gave up 8 bases and J gave up 5 bases; unmatched junction bases: 7. The CDR3 is 13 residues long. From germline, CDR1 is SNHLY and CDR2 FYNNEI. CDR3 sequence: CASWTGALHEQYF. CDR3 sequence (DNA): TGTGCCAGCTGGACAGGGGCCCTCCACGAGCAGTACTTC.

The chain couples TRBV9 to TRBJ2-2; TRBD1 might be the D (6 bases). V gave up 0 bases and J gave up 4 bases, with 13 bases separating them. The CDR3 is made up of 16 amino acids. Germline V lookup: CDR1 SGDLS, CDR2 YYNGEE. CDR3 bases: TGTGCCAGCAGCGTAGCCCAGGGGAGAGCCACCGGGGAGCTGTTTTTT. Amino acids: CASSVAQGRATGELFF. Full variable domain (remainder filled in from reference TRBV9 and TRBJ2-2): DSGVTQTPKHLITATGQRVTLRCSPRSGDLSVYWYQQSLDQGLQFLIQYYNGEERAKGNILERFSAQQFPDLHSELNLSSLELGDSALYFCASSVAQGRATGELFFGEGSRLTVL.

V is TRBV7-8 and J is TRBJ1-1; 9 bases map to TRBD1. Looked up from germline, CDR1 is SGHVS and CDR2 is FQNEAQ. V lost 5 bases, J lost 4 bases, and 11 bases stayed unmatched. The CDR3 runs to 16 residues. The CDR3 nucleotides read TGTGCCAGCAGCCCTAGGGGGACAGGGAGTTTCACTGAAGCTTTCTTT. It codes for CASSPRGTGSFTEAFF.

The CDR3 reads CASSLEGLPGYTF. As DNA, the CDR3 is TGTGCCAGCAGCTTGGAGGGGCTCCCCGGCTACACCTTC. The rearrangement joins TRBV5-5 to TRBJ1-2, with D perhaps matching TRBD1 (5 bases). CDR1 and CDR2 (germline): SGHKS, YYEKEE (reference sequence). CDR3 length: 13 amino acids. The ends were cut back, 0 bases at V and 8 bases at J, with 11 bases in the middle.

The chain couples TRBV7-9 to TRBJ2-1; no reliable D call. The germline V gene has CDR1 SEHNR and CDR2 FQNEAQ (reference sequence). The CDR3 loop spans 12 amino acids. The V end lost 5 bases, the J end lost 9 bases, and 11 bases lay between the germline ends. CDR3 in DNA: TGTGCCAGCAGCCTGCAATCGGTTGAGCAGTTCTTC. As protein: CASSLQSVEQFF.

The V gene is TRBV28, the J gene TRBJ2-7; D unresolved. Germline-derived CDR1 and CDR2 are MDHEN and SYDVKM. The V end was cut by 1 base, the J end by 1 base, with 8 bases between. The CDR3 runs to 14 residues. The CDR3 bases are TGTGCCAGCAGTTTATTTGTCAAATCCTACGAGCAGTACTTC. Protein: CASSLFVKSYEQYF.

The rearrangement joins TRBV15 to TRBJ1-5; D is undetermined. The V end was cut by 6 bases, the J end by 6 bases, with 15 bases between. The CDR3 sequence is 14 residues long. Germline-derived CDR1 and CDR2 are LNHNV and YYDKDF (reference sequence). Here the CDR3 DNA reads TGTGCCACCAGTGTGGGCGAAGTGAGTCAGCCCCAGCATTTT. Protein product: CATSVGEVSQPQHF.

The chain links TRBV6-5 to TRBJ2-5, with 8 bases lining up with TRBD1. The V gene end was trimmed by 6 bases and the J gene end by 4 bases; junction bases not matched to a gene: 7. The V gene's germline CDR1 is MNHEY and CDR2 SVGAGI. This CDR3 is built from 14 residues. This CDR3 is CASRAGTGGETQYF. In DNA form, the CDR3 reads TGTGCCAGCAGGGCCGGGACAGGCGGAGAGACCCAGTACTTC.

The chain combines TRBV21-1 with TRBJ1-1. TRBV21-1 has pseudogene status. CDR3 length equals 15 residues. As DNA, the CDR3 is TGTGCCAGCAGCAAAGGAGTAAGGGCGGGGCGCAGGGCTTTCTTT. Its translation is CASSKGVRAGRRAFF.

J is TRBJ1-3 and V is TRBV9, with a weak D call TRBD1 (6 bases). Between the trimmed V and J ends, which lost 4 bases and 2 bases, there was a span of 22 bases. CDR1 and CDR2 from the germline V gene are SGDLS and YYNGEE. The CDR3 totals 18 residues. The CDR3 nucleotides are TGTGCCAGCAGCCCTGGTCCCCAGACAGGATCAGCTGGAAACACCATATATTTT. It specifies CASSPGPQTGSAGNTIYF.

The chain uses TRBV5-4 and TRBJ2-5; D perhaps matches TRBD1 (6 bases). Trimming left V 0 bases short and J 3 bases short, with 9 bases between. Germline CDR1 SGHNT, CDR2 YYREEE (reference sequence). The CDR3 runs 14 residues. CDR3 bases: TGTGCCAGCAGCTTGGCAGGGGTAAAAGAGACCCAGTACTTC. Residues: CASSLAGVKETQYF.